Sequencing of this T cell receptor beta chain was carried out in a study of shared clonotypes between healthy human individuals. TCRdb's table, derived via immunoSEQ multiplex PCR, lists solely in-frame clones and lacks some. Of about 2.2 million clones in the sample, 93% were seen once. Naive-designated CD8 cells lacked CD45RO, were positively enriched for CCR7, and omitted terminally differentiated effector memory CD45RA+ cells. In germline, CDR1 is LNHDA, CDR2 SQIVND (reference sequence). V gave up 3 bases and J gave up 7 bases, with 12 bases separating them. CDR3 length: 13 residues. Sequenced input: naive CD8+ T cells from PBMCs. The receptor was derived from a man aged 18 to 29 in good health. Some clones in this sample may be carry-over from other donors' samples. V is TRBV19 and J is TRBJ1-1; the D is unclear. CDR3 sequence: CASSIPAGVEAFF. CDR3 coding DNA: TGTGCCAGTAGTATCCCGGCCGGGGTTGAAGCTTTCTTT.